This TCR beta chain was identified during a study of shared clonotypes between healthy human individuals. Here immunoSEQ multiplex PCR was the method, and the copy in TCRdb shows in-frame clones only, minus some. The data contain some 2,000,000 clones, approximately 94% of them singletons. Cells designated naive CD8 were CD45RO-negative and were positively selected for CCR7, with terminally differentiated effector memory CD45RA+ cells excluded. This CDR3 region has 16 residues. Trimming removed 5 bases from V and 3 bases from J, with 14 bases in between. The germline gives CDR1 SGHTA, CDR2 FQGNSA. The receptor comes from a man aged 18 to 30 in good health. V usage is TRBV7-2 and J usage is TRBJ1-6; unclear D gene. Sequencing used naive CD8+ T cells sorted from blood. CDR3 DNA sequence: TGTGCCAGCAGCCTCAGCTCGGCCAACTATAATTCACCCCTCCACTTT. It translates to CASSLSSANYNSPLHF.